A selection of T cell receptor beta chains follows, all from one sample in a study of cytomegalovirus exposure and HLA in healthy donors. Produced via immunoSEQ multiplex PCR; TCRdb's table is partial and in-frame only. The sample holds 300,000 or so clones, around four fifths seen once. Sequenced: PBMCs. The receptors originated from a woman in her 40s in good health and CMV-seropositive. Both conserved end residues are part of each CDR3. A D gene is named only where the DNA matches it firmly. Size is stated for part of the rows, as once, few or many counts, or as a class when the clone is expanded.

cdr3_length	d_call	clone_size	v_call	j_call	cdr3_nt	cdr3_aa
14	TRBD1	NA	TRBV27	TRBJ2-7	TGTGCCAGCAGTTTACTCGCAGGGGGTACCGAGCAGTACTTC	CASSLLAGGTEQYF
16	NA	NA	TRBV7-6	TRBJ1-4	TGTGCCAGCAGCTTAGACCGGAGCGCAACTAATGAAAAACTGTTTTTT	CASSLDRSATNEKLFF
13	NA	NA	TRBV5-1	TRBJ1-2	TGCGCCAGCAGCTTGGGACAGGCAGATGGCTACACCTTC	CASSLGQADGYTF
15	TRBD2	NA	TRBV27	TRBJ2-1	TGTGCCAGCAGTTGGGGACTAGCGGGAGCCAATGAGCAGTTCTTC	CASSWGLAGANEQFF
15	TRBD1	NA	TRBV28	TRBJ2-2	TGTGCCAGCAGTTTAGACAGGGGGCTGGGCGGGGAGCTGTTTTTT	CASSLDRGLGGELFF
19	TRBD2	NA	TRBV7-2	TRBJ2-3	TGTGCCAGCAGCCGAGTGGGACTAGCGGGAGGGACCAACACAGATACGCAGTATTTT	CASSRVGLAGGTNTDTQYF
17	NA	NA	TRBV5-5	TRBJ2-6	TGTGCCAGCAGCTTGGCCACAGGGTCCTCTGGGGCCAACGTCCTGACTTTC	CASSLATGSSGANVLTF
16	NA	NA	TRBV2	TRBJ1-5	TGTGCCAGCAGTCAACGGCAGGTCGCCTTCAATCAGCCCCAGCATTTT	CASSQRQVAFNQPQHF
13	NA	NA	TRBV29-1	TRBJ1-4	TGCAGCGTTCGGGATATGGGCGGTGAAAAACTGTTTTTT	CSVRDMGGEKLFF
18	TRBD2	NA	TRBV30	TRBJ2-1	TGTGCCTGGAGTGTTATACTGACTAGCGGGAAGATCTACAATGAGCAGTTCTTC	CAWSVILTSGKIYNEQFF
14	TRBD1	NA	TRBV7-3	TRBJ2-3	TGTGCCAGCAGCCGACAGGGGGCGCGAGATACGCAGTATTTT	CASSRQGARDTQYF
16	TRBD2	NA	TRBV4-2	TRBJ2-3	TGTGCCAGCAGCCAAGAGGGACTAGCGGGAGGAGAAACGCAGTATTTT	CASSQEGLAGGETQYF
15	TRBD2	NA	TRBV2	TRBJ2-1	TGTGCCAGCGCTATAACGACTAGCGGGAGACGTGAGCAGTTCTTC	CASAITTSGRREQFF
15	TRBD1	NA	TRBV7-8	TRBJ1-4	TGTGCCAGCAGCTTGACCGGGACAGAGGGTGAAAAACTGTTTTTT	CASSLTGTEGEKLFF
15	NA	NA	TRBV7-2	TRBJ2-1	TGTGCCAGCAGCTTAGTCGGGACAGGCGGGAGTGAGCAGTTCTTC	CASSLVGTGGSEQFF
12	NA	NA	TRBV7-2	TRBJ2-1	TGTGCCAGCAGCTCAAGGAGGAGTGAGCAGTTCTTC	CASSSRRSEQFF
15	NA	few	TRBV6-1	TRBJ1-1	TGTGCCAGCAGTGAAATTGTGGGTAGGGGCACTGAAGCTTTCTTT	CASSEIVGRGTEAFF
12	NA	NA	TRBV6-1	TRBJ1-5	TGTGCCAGCAGTGAATATAATCAGCCCCAGCATTTT	CASSEYNQPQHF
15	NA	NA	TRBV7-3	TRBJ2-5	TGTGCCAGCAGCGCCTCCGGGATCCCCCAAGAGACCCAGTACTTC	CASSASGIPQETQYF
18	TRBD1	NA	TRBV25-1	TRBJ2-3	TGTGCCAGCAGTGAGGCCGGTGACAGGGGGCGGGGAACAGATACGCAGTATTTT	CASSEAGDRGRGTDTQYF
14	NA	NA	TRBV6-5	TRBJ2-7	TGTGCCAGCAGTCGACTTCCATCGAGGGCACAGCAGTACTTC	CASSRLPSRAQQYF
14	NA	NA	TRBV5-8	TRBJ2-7	TGTGCCAGCAGCTTGGGGCCCAACTCCTACGAGCAGTACTTC	CASSLGPNSYEQYF
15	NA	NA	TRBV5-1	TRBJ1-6	TGCGCCAGCAGCTTGGGACAGGCATATAATTCACCCCTCCACTTT	CASSLGQAYNSPLHF
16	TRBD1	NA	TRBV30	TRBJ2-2	TGTGCCTGGAGTGTACTCGACAGGGGGAACACCGGGGAGCTGTTTTTT	CAWSVLDRGNTGELFF
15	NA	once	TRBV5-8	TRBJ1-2	TGTGCCAGCAGCTTGGTCCCAGGGGTTAAAGATGGCTACACCTTC	CASSLVPGVKDGYTF
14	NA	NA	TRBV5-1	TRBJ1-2	TGCGCCAGCAGCTTGGCCGGCAGGGGAGACGGCTACACCTTC	CASSLAGRGDGYTF
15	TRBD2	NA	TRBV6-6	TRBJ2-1	TGTGCCAGCAGACAGACTAGCGGGAACAACCATGAGCAGTTCTTC	CASRQTSGNNHEQFF